This T cell receptor (beta chain) was recovered during a study of T cell repertoires in cytomegalovirus infection. Across the whole study: It was recently identified HLA-C-restricted and well-studied HLA-B-restricted CMV epitopes that the study used. Based on public TCR beta signatures, there were indications of CMV infection and of a matching HLA type. Regarding the study as a whole: CMV-specific TCR beta clonotypes restricted by HLA-C were the ones dominating the ex vivo response. Cumulative public TCR beta family frequency identified CMV carriers with the relevant HLA.

The CDR3 length is 13 residues. Germline-derived CDR1 and CDR2 are MDHEN and SYDVKM. Trimming stripped 5 bases from V and 0 bases from J, with 7 bases between. This clonotype has ten or more counts. Its antigen is unidentified. A single record per CDR3 protein comes from TCRdb applying MiXCR to the reads. This sample carries about 900,000 distinct CDR3 sequences, about a third of them seen once, and the ten largest clones take 11% to 15%. The sequence was obtained from a human donor in good health (CMV status not recorded). Some clones in this sample may be carry-over from other donors' samples. Sample: cultured CD8+ T cells from PBMCs, taken from culture after CMV antigen stimulation. This rearrangement joins TRBV28 to TRBJ1-1; no firm D call. In nucleotides, the CDR3 is TGTGCCAGCAGTAGACGGTTGAACACTGAAGCTTTCTTT. Its translation: CASSRRLNTEAFF.